Listed here are 8 T cell receptor beta chains from one sample, sequenced in a study of T-cell memory formation after mild COVID-19. TCRdb ran MiXCR on the 5' RACE reads and lists one entry per CDR3 protein. Of hundreds of thousands of distinct CDR3 sequences listed, approximately 16% are singletons. The sample consisted of PBMCs or a T cell subset sorted from them (not recorded which). These receptors originate from a man in his late teens or twenties who had mild COVID-19 (a few samples of this study predate the infection). Cell type and time point are not known.

A few counts support this clonotype. The chain couples TRBV6-5 to TRBJ1-3, with 10 nucleotides matching TRBD1. Germline V gene sequence: CDR1 MNHEY, CDR2 SVGAGI. This CDR3 is 16 amino acids long. The V and J ends lost 4 bases and 2 bases, in that order; junction bases with no gene match: 5. CDR3 amino acids: CASSSGTGAAGNTIYF. In DNA form, the CDR3 reads TGTGCCAGCAGTTCCGGGACAGGGGCCGCTGGAAACACCATATATTTT.

The J gene is TRBJ2-5, the V gene TRBV12-3 or TRBV12-4; no clear D gene. CDR3 length: 12 amino acids. The V end was cut by 8 bases, the J end by 7 bases, with 14 bases between. The CDR3 region has the DNA TGTGCCAGCGGCTCCCTGGGTGGGACCCAGTACTTC. Its translation is CASGSLGGTQYF.

The chain couples TRBV6-2 or TRBV6-3 to TRBJ1-2; perhaps TRBD1 as D (6 bases). Germline V gene data show CDR1 as MNHEY and CDR2 as SVGEGT. CDR3 size: 14 residues. The V gene lost 1 base and the J gene lost 8 bases, with 14 bases spanning the gap. CDR3 in DNA: TGTGCCAGCAGTTACTTCTCCAACGGGGGCGGCTACACCTTC. It specifies CASSYFSNGGGYTF.

This chain links TRBV29-1 with TRBJ1-2; D is ambiguous. CDR1 SQVTM and CDR2 ANQGSEA come from the germline V gene. This CDR3 contains 14 residues. Trimming stripped 1 base from V and 1 base from J, with 10 bases between. The CDR3 DNA sequence: TGCAGCGTTGAAGCGTCAGGAATTAACTATGGCTACACCTTC. Its protein is CSVEASGINYGYTF.

This clonotype was seen only a few times. The V gene is TRBV2, the J gene TRBJ1-1; D is possibly TRBD1 (6 bases). The CDR3 covers 16 residues. The germline V gene encodes CDR1 SNHLY and CDR2 FYNNEI. V gave up 1 base and J gave up 0 bases, with 12 bases separating them. The CDR3 bases are TGTGCCAGCAGTGAAGTACGGACAGCAATGAACACTGAAGCTTTCTTT. It specifies CASSEVRTAMNTEAFF. Full variable domain (missing parts from reference TRBV2 and TRBJ1-1): EPEVTQTPSHQVTQMGQEVILRCVPISNHLYFYWYRQILGQKVEFLVSFYNNEISEKSEIFDDQFSVERPDGSNFTLKIRSTKLEDSAMYFCASSEVRTAMNTEAFFGQGTRLTVV.

V is TRBV18 and J is TRBJ1-5; TRBD1 matches 12 bases. Germline CDR1 KGHSH, CDR2 LQKENI. The trim removed 2 bases at V and 10 bases at J, leaving 6 bases unmatched. This CDR3 comprises 15 residues. The CDR3 loop is CASSPGGQGALPQHF. In nucleotides, the CDR3 is TGTGCCAGCTCACCAGGGGGACAGGGGGCCTTACCCCAGCATTTT. Full variable domain (remainder filled in from reference TRBV18 and TRBJ1-5): NAGVMQNPRHLVRRRGQEARLRCSPMKGHSHVYWYRQLPEEGLKFMVYLQKENIIDESGMPKERFSAEFPKEGPSILRIQQVVRGDSAAYFCASSPGGQGALPQHFGDGTRLSIL.

The chain links TRBV5-1 to TRBJ1-2; 8 bases match TRBD1. The trim removed 4 bases at V and 2 bases at J, leaving 4 bases unmatched. The CDR3 is 14 residues long. Per the germline V gene, CDR1 is SGHRS and CDR2 is YFSETQ. The CDR3 DNA is TGCGCCAGCAGCGCGGGGACAGGCAACTATGGCTACACCTTC. This encodes CASSAGTGNYGYTF.

J is TRBJ2-5 and V is TRBV23-1; 8 nucleotides line up with TRBD2. TRBV23-1 is labeled an ORF, and its function is uncertain. The V gene end was trimmed by 7 bases and the J gene end by 6 bases; junction bases not matched to a gene: 13. The CDR3 length is 15 residues. CDR3 coding DNA: TGCGCCAGCATCCCCGGGGGGGGCCGCCATCAGACCCAGTACTTC. Its translation is CASIPGGGRHQTQYF.